The 6 T cell receptor beta chains given below trace back to one sample, sequenced in a study of regulatory T cells in long-lasting Graves disease. Library construction for TCR beta used iRepertoire HTBI primers and Arm-PCR of CDR3 regions. TCRdb ran MiXCR on the multiplex PCR reads and lists one entry per CDR3 protein. Of approximately 380,000 distinct CDR3 sequences listed, 20% to 25% are singletons. As for time point: persistent/refractory GD, antithyroid drugs over 5 years with positive TRAb. From PBMCs, RNA was extracted and then used to make the TCR library. This material consisted of peripheral blood mononuclear cells (PBMCs), taken when the disease was refractory, from a patient treated with antithyroid drugs. The receptors were gathered from a female donor with Graves disease.

This clonotype was detected only once. It may be a read error: a sequence one base away is much more abundant. Because the CDR3 is missing its conserved closing phenylalanine or tryptophan, this is likely a read error. The rearrangement links TRBV6-1 to TRBJ2-6; 10 bases map to TRBD1. The J segment lost 0 bases and the V segment lost 4 bases, leaving 6 bases of the junction unmatched. The germline gives CDR1 MNHNS, CDR2 SASEGT. The CDR3 spans 18 residues. The chain's CDR3 is CASSVVGTGASGANVLTL. The CDR3 coding sequence is TGTGCCAGCAGTGTGGTGGGGACAGGGGCCTCTGGGGCCAACGTCCTGACTCTC.

V gene TRBV20-1 combines with J gene TRBJ2-7; D unresolved. The V end was cut by 0 bases, the J end by 3 bases, with 9 bases between. This CDR3 contains 13 residues. CDR1 and CDR2 from the germline V gene are DFQATT and SNEGSKA (reference sequence). The CDR3 nucleotides read TGCAGTGCTAGAGATATCAGAATCTACGAGCAGTACTTC. Translating gives CSARDIRIYEQYF.

This clonotype was observed many times. V gene TRBV6-2 or TRBV6-3 combines with J gene TRBJ1-2, with 8 bases that match TRBD1. V was clipped by 2 bases and J by 4 bases; unmatched bases: 9. CDR3 size: 16 residues. Germline V gives CDR1 MNHEY, CDR2 SVGEGT. CDR3 amino acids: CASSYTGTGGGYGYTF. The CDR3 region has the DNA TGTGCCAGCAGTTACACGGGGACAGGAGGGGGCTATGGCTACACCTTC.

This clonotype was recorded many times. The rearrangement uses TRBV12-3 or TRBV12-4 and TRBJ2-5, with D unclear. The V end lost 5 bases, the J end lost 5 bases, and 9 bases lay between the germline ends. CDR3 length: 12 amino acids. CDR3 coding DNA: TGTGCCAGCAGTCCGACCAGCGAGACCCAGTACTTC. Its protein is CASSPTSETQYF.

This clonotype was counted at least ten times. This chain links TRBV6-2 or TRBV6-3 with TRBJ1-3; no clear D gene. The germline gives CDR1 MNHEY, CDR2 SVGEGT. Trimming removed 1 base at V and 3 bases at J, with 7 bases between. The CDR3 runs 14 residues. CDR3 loop: CASSYLGFGNTIYF. CDR3 sequence (DNA): TGTGCCAGCAGTTACTTGGGGTTTGGAAACACCATATATTTT.

This clonotype was seen a few times. The chain recombines TRBV27 with TRBJ2-6; D gene ambiguous. This CDR3 is 15 amino acids long. V was trimmed by 6 bases and J by 1 base, leaving 10 bases between them. The germline CDR1 and CDR2 sequences are MNHEY and SMNVEV (reference sequence). CDR3 loop: CASRDGLSGANVLTF. CDR3 bases: TGTGCCAGCAGGGATGGTCTTTCTGGGGCCAACGTCCTGACTTTC.